This T cell receptor beta chain was sequenced in a study of blood T cell repertoires in COVID-19. Per germline, CDR1 SGHNT and CDR2 YYREEE (reference sequence). V was cut by 6 bases and J by 4 bases, with 16 bases left in between. The CDR3 is 14 amino acids. The method was immunoSEQ multiplex PCR; TCRdb's version includes in-frame clones alone and lacks a portion of them. Of roughly 100,000 clones listed, roughly 90% are singletons. The chain employs TRBV5-4 and TRBJ1-1, with a weak D call TRBD1 (5 bases). Sequencing was done on a sample of peripheral blood. The clonotype comes from a woman aged 60-75 years with acute or convalescent COVID-19. CDR3 sequence (DNA): TGTGCCAGCACCCTTGCGGGGGGGAGCACTGAAGCTTTCTTT. It yields the protein CASTLAGGSTEAFF.